This T cell receptor (beta chain) came from a study of shared clonotypes between healthy human individuals. With 4 bases clipped from V and 5 bases from J, the junction kept 5 bases outside the gene matches. This CDR3 is built from 13 residues. CDR1 and CDR2 from the germline V gene are SGHNT and YENEEA. The method was immunoSEQ multiplex PCR; TCRdb's version includes in-frame clones alone and lacks a portion of them. The sample records approximately 2.5 million clones, around 94% being singletons. This clonotype was obtained from a man between 18 and 35 years old in good health. This chain uses TRBV11-3 with TRBJ2-7, with 7 bases lining up with TRBD1. Sequenced input: naive CD4+ T cells sorted from blood. Subset reported: CD45RA+ positively selected. The CDR3 reads CASSSGQGDEQYF. The CDR3 DNA reads as TGTGCCAGCAGCTCGGGGCAGGGGGACGAGCAGTACTTC. The full variable domain, in which reference TRBV11-3 and TRBJ2-7 provide the parts outside the CDR3, is EAGVVQSPRYKIIEKKQPVAFWCNPISGHNTLYWYLQNLGQGPELLIRYENEEAVDDSQLPKDRFSAERLKGVDSTLKIQPAELGDSAVYLCASSSGQGDEQYFGPGTRLTVT.